The 10 T cell receptor beta chains below all came from one sample that was sequenced in a study of T cell responses to AZD1222 COVID-19 vaccine. Libraries were prepared by immunoSEQ multiplex PCR; TCRdb keeps only in-frame clonotypes and omits some of them. The data show roughly 100,000 clones, approximately 81% seen once. The sample here was peripheral blood, taken on day 0 of AZD1222 vaccination. The receptors were gathered from an adult in good health.

The chain is built from TRBV11-2 and TRBJ2-2; possibly TRBD1 or TRBD2 for D (5 bases each). The CDR3 contains 14 residues. The germline V gene has CDR1 SGHAT and CDR2 FQNNGV. V lost 5 bases and J lost 6, with 13 bases in between. The CDR3 nucleotides are TGTGCCAGCAGCCCAAATGAGGGGTCCGGGGAGCTGTTTTTT. The encoded protein is CASSPNEGSGELFF.

The rearrangement links TRBV4-3 to TRBJ2-2; a weak D match, TRBD1 (5 bases). Per germline, CDR1 LGHNA and CDR2 YSLEER. V lost 0 bases, J lost 5 bases, and 10 bases lay in between. The CDR3 sequence is 15 residues long. The DNA of the CDR3 is TGCGCCAGCAGCCAAGAACCCAGGGATACCGGGGAGCTGTTTTTT. Translated, it gives CASSQEPRDTGELFF.

V is TRBV4-3 and J is TRBJ1-6; the D gene is possibly TRBD1 (5 bases). The V end lost 1 base, the J end lost 9 bases, and 10 bases lay between the germline ends. The CDR3 sequence is 14 residues long. Germline-derived CDR1 and CDR2 are LGHNA and YSLEER. The CDR3, as DNA: TGCGCCAGCAGCCAAGGGGGGGTCAGTTCACCCCTCCACTTT. Amino acids: CASSQGGVSSPLHF.

The sample holds a few counts of this clone. This chain joins TRBV7-2 and TRBJ1-3; D not resolved. Germline V gene lookup returns CDR1 SGHTA and CDR2 FQGNSA. With 1 base removed from V and 1 base from J, the gap between germline ends came to 5 bases. The length of the CDR3 is 14 residues. CDR3 nucleotides: TGTGCCAGCAGCTTAGGAGGGTCTGGAAACACCATATATTTT. Residues: CASSLGGSGNTIYF.

Of note for this clone: The same CDR3 is also encoded by other DNA sequences in this sample. The chain couples TRBV7-2 to TRBJ1-1; a weak D match, TRBD1 (6 bases). CDR1 SGHTA and CDR2 FQGNSA come from the germline V gene. The V end lost 3 bases, the J end lost 0 bases, and 8 bases lay between the germline ends. The CDR3 extends over 14 amino acids. The CDR3 is CASSLDRLNTEAFF. DNA of the CDR3: TGTGCCAGCAGCTTGGACAGATTGAACACTGAAGCTTTCTTT. Full variable domain (rest looked up from reference TRBV7-2 and TRBJ1-1): GAGVSQSPSNKVTEKGKDVELRCDPISGHTALYWYRQSLGQGLEFLIYFQGNSAPDKSGLPSDRFSAERTGGSVSTLTIQRTQQEDSAVYLCASSLDRLNTEAFFGQGTRLTVV.

The rearrangement uses TRBV18 and TRBJ2-3, with 10 bases lining up with TRBD2. With V trimmed by 6 bases and J by 1 base, 4 bases remained unmatched. CDR1 KGHSH and CDR2 LQKENI come from the germline V gene. The CDR3 covers 15 residues. CDR3 nucleotides: TGTGCCAGCTCCCGGGGGACTAGCGGCACAGATACGCAGTATTTT. It specifies CASSRGTSGTDTQYF.

This clone showed up just a few times. V is TRBV24-1 and J is TRBJ2-7, with 13 bases lining up with TRBD2. Germline-derived CDR1 and CDR2 are KGHDR and SFDVKD. The J segment lost 4 bases and the V segment lost 2 bases, leaving 7 bases of the junction unmatched. The CDR3 runs 17 residues. CDR3 in amino acids: CATSDSGLAGASYEQYF. In DNA, the CDR3 is TGTGCCACCAGTGATTCCGGACTAGCGGGAGCCAGTTACGAGCAGTACTTC.

The sample holds one count of this clone. The chain combines TRBV13 with TRBJ2-1, with 8 bases fitting TRBD2. The germline gives CDR1 PRHDT, CDR2 FYEKMQ (reference sequence). This CDR3 spans 18 amino acids. J gave up 6 bases and V 1 base, and 14 bases lay outside the gene matches. In DNA form, the CDR3 reads TGTGCCAGCAGCTTAGAAGAGGGTAGCGGGATATCGGCCAATGAGCAGTTCTTC. This encodes CASSLEEGSGISANEQFF.

V and J are TRBV11-2 and TRBJ2-1, with TRBD2 matching 7 bases. Unmatched junction bases numbered 1, after V lost 5 bases and J lost 3 bases. The germline gives CDR1 SGHAT, CDR2 FQNNGV. The CDR3 has 13 amino acids. In nucleotides, the CDR3 is TGTGCCAGCAGCGGGGGGGACTACAATGAGCAGTTCTTC. It is translated as CASSGGDYNEQFF. Drawing the rest from reference TRBV11-2 and TRBJ2-1, the complete variable domain is EAGVAQSPRYKIIEKRQSVAFWCNPISGHATLYWYQQILGQGPKLLIQFQNNGVVDDSQLPKDRFSAERLKGVDSTLKIQPAKLEDSAVYLCASSGGDYNEQFFGPGTRLTVL.

This clone was seen a single time. The gene calls are TRBV11-3 and TRBJ2-1; D uncertain. The V gene's germline CDR1 is SGHNT and CDR2 YENEEA. V gave up 2 bases and J gave up 5 bases, with 4 bases separating them. There are 12 residues in the CDR3. The CDR3 sequence is CASSLSDNEQFF. Here the CDR3 DNA reads TGTGCCAGCAGCTTATCCGACAATGAGCAGTTCTTC.